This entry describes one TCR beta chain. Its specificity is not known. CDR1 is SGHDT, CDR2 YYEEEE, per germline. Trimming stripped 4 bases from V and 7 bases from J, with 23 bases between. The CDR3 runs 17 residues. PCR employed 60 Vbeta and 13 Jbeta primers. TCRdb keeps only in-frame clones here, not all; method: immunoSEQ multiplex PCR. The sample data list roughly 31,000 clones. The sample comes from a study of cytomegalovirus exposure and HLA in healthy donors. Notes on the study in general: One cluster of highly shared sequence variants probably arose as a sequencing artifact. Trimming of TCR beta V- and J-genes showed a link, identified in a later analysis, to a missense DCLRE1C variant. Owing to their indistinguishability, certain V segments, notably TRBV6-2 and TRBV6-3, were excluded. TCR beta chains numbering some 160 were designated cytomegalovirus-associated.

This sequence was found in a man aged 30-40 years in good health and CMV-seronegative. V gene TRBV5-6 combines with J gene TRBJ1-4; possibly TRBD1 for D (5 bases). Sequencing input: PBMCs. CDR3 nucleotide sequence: TGTGCCAGCAGCAGCCTGGGGCAGACCTTATCGGGTGAAAAACTGTTTTTT. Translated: CASSSLGQTLSGEKLFF.